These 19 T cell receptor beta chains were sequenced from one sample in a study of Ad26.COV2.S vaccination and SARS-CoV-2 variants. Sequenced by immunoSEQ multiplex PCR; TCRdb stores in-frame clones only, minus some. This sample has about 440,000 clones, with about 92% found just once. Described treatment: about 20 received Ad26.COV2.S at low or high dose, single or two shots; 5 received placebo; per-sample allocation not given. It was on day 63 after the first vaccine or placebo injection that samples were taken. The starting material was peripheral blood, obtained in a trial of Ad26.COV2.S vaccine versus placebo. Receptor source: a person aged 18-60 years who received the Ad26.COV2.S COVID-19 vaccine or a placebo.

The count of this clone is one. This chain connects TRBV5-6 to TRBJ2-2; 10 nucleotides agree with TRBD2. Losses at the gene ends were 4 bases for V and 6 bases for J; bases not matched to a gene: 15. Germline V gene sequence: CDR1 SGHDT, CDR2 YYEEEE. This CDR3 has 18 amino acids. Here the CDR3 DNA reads TGTGCCAGCAGCGGGCCGCCTAGCGGGAGATCCTACGCCGGGGAGCTGTTTTTT. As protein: CASSGPPSGRSYAGELFF. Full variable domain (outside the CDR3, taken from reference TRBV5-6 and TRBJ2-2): DAGVTQSPTHLIKTRGQQVTLRCSPKSGHDTVSWYQQALGQGPQFIFQYYEEEERQRGNFPDRFSGHQFPNYSSELNVNALLLGDSALYLCASSGPPSGRSYAGELFFGEGSRLTVL.

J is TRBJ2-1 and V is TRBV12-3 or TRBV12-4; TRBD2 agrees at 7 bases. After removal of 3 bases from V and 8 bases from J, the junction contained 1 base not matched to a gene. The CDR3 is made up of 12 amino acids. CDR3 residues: CASSFGGDEQFF. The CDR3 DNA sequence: TGTGCCAGCAGTTTTGGGGGGGATGAGCAGTTCTTC.

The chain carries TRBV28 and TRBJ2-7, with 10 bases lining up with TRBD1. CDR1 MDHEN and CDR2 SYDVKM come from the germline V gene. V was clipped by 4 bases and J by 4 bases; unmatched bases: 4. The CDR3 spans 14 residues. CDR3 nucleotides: TGTGCCAGCAGTTACGGACAGGGGGGGTACGAGCAGTACTTC. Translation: CASSYGQGGYEQYF.

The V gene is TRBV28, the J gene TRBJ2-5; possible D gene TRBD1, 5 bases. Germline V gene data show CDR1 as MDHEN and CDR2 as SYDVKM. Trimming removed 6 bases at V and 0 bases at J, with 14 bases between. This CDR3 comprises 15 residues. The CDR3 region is CASSTPGQNQETQYF. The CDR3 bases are TGTGCCAGCAGCACCCCCGGACAAAACCAAGAGACCCAGTACTTC.

The CDR3 region is CASSLGSSGGSYNEQFF. The CDR3 DNA is TGTGCCAGCAGCCTAGGGTCCAGCGGGGGCTCCTACAATGAGCAGTTCTTC. This sequence joins TRBV7-6 and TRBJ2-1; TRBD2 aligns across 8 bases. V lost 5 bases to trimming and J lost 0 bases; unmatched junction nucleotides: 9. This CDR3 has 17 amino acids. The V gene's germline CDR1 is SGHVS and CDR2 FNYEAQ. The full variable domain, in which reference TRBV7-6 and TRBJ2-1 provide the parts outside the CDR3, is GAGVSQSPRYKVTKRGQDVALRCDPISGHVSLYWYRQALGQGPEFLTYFNYEAQQDKSGLPNDRFSAERPEGSISTLTIQRTEQRDSAMYRCASSLGSSGGSYNEQFFGPGTRLTVL.

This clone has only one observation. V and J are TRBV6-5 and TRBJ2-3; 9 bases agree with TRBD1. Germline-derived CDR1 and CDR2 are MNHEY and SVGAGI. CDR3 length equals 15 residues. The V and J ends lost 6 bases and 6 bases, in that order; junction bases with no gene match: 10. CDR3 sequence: CASSLTGGLRDTQYF. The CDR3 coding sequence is TGTGCCAGCAGCCTTACAGGGGGCCTTAGGGATACGCAGTATTTT.

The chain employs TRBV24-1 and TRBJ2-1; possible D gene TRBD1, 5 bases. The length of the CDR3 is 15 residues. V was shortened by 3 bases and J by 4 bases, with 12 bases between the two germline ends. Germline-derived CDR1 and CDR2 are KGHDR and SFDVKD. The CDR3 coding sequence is TGTGCCACCAGTGATGCAGGGTACCCATACAATGAGCAGTTCTTC. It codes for CATSDAGYPYNEQFF.

The CDR3 coding sequence is TGTGCCAGCAGCTTGAGAGGCGGGGGCATTCAGTACTTC. Protein product: CASSLRGGGIQYF. The gene calls are TRBV5-4 and TRBJ2-4; 7 bases are a match to TRBD2. The J segment lost 9 bases and the V segment lost 1 base, leaving 4 bases of the junction unmatched. Germline-derived CDR1 and CDR2 are SGHNT and YYREEE (reference sequence). The CDR3 runs to 13 residues.

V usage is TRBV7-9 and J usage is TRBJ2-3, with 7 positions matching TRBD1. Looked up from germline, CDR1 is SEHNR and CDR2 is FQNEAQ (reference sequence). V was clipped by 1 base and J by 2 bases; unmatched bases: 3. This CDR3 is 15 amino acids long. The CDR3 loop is CASSLGGGYTDTQYF. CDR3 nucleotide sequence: TGTGCCAGCAGCTTAGGAGGGGGCTACACAGATACGCAGTATTTT. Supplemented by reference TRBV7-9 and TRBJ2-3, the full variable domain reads DTGVSQNPRHKITKRGQNVTFRCDPISEHNRLYWYRQTLGQGPEFLTYFQNEAQLEKSRLLSDRFSAERPKGSFSTLEIQRTEQGDSAMYLCASSLGGGYTDTQYFGPGTRLTVL.

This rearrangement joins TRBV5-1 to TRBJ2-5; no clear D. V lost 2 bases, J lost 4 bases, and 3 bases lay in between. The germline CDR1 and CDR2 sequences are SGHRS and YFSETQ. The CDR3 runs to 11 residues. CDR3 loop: CASSFSETQYF. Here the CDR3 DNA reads TGCGCCAGCAGCTTCTCAGAGACCCAGTACTTC.

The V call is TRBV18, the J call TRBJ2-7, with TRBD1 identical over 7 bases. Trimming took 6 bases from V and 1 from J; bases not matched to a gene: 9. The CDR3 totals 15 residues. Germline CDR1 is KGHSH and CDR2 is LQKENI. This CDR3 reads CASSLGQVGSYEQYF. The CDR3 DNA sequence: TGTGCCAGCTCCCTAGGACAGGTTGGATCCTACGAGCAGTACTTC.

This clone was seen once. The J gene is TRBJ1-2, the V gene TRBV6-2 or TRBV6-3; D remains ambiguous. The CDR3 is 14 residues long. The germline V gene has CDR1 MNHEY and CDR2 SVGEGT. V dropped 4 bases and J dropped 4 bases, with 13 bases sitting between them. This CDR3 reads CASSSRVLLYGYTF. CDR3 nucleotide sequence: TGTGCCAGCAGTTCTCGTGTCCTTCTCTATGGCTACACCTTC.

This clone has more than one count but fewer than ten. The CDR3 here is CASTRGTGVEAFF. The DNA for the CDR3 is TGTGCCAGCACTCGGGGGACAGGGGTAGAAGCTTTCTTT. V usage is TRBV18 and J usage is TRBJ1-1, with 10 bases aligning to TRBD1. This CDR3 is 13 amino acids long. In germline, CDR1 is KGHSH, CDR2 LQKENI. J lost 8 bases, V lost 8 bases, and 8 bases had no gene match. The full variable domain, its missing parts supplied by reference TRBV18 and TRBJ1-1, is NAGVMQNPRHLVRRRGQEARLRCSPMKGHSHVYWYRQLPEEGLKFMVYLQKENIIDESGMPKERFSAEFPKEGPSILRIQQVVRGDSAAYFCASTRGTGVEAFFGQGTRLTVV.

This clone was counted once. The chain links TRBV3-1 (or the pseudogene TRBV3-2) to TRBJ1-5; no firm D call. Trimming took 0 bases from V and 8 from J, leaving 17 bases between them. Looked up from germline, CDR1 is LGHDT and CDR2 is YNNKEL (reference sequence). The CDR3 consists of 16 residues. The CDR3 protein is CASSQEIRPIREPQHF. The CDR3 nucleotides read TGTGCCAGCAGCCAAGAGATTCGACCGATCAGAGAGCCCCAGCATTTT.

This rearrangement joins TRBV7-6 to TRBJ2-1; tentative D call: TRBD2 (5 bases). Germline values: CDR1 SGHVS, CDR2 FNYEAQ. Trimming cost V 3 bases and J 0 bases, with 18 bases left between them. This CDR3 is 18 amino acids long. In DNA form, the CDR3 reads TGTGCCAGCAGCTTCTATCTCCCGGGGAGATCCTCCTACAATGAGCAGTTCTTC. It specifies CASSFYLPGRSSYNEQFF.

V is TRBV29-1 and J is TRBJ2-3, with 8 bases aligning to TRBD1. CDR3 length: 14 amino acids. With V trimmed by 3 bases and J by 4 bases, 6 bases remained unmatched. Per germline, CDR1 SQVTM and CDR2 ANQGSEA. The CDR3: CSVDRTGLADTQYF. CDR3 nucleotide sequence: TGCAGCGTTGACAGGACAGGGCTCGCAGATACGCAGTATTTT.

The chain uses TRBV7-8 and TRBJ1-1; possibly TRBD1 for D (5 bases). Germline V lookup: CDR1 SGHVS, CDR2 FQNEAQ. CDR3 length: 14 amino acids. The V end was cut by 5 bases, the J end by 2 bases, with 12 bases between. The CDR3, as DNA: TGTGCCAGCAGCAACCGGGACGGTAACACTGAAGCTTTCTTT. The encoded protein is CASSNRDGNTEAFF.

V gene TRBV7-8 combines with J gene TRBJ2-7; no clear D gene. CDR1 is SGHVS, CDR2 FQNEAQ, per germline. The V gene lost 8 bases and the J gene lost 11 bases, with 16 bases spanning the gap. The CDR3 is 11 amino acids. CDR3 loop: CASSQGPLKYF. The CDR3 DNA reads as TGTGCCAGCTCGCAAGGACCACTTAAGTACTTC.

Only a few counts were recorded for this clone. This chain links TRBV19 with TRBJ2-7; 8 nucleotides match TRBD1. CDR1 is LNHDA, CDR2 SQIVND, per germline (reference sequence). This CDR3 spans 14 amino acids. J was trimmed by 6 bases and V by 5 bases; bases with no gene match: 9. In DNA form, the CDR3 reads TGTGCCAGTAGTCCTGGGACAGGAAACAGCGAGCAGTACTTC. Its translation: CASSPGTGNSEQYF.